The 30 T cell receptor beta chains presented below share a single source sample, sequenced in a study of T-cell memory formation after mild COVID-19. TCRdb redid the calling of the 5' RACE reads with MiXCR, one entry per CDR3 protein. The profile shows over 500,000 distinct CDR3 sequences, 15% to 20% of them singletons. Sequencing input: PBMCs or a T cell subset sorted from them (not recorded which). The receptors derive from an adult woman who had mild COVID-19 (a few samples of this study predate the infection). Cell type and time point are not known.

This chain uses TRBV7-3 with TRBJ2-1; 7 nucleotides match TRBD1. Germline assignment: CDR1 SGHTA and CDR2 FQGTGA. The CDR3 totals 19 residues. The V segment lost 2 bases and the J segment 2 bases; nucleotides outside the gene matches: 15. The CDR3 DNA follows: TGTGCCAGCAGCTTATCGACGGGGACAGACCAAATACCCTACAATGAGCAGTTCTTC. Translation: CASSLSTGTDQIPYNEQFF.

This clonotype was seen a few times. The V gene is TRBV5-6, the J gene TRBJ2-7; tentative D call: TRBD2 (6 bases). From germline, CDR1 is SGHDT and CDR2 YYEEEE. The V gene lost 7 bases and the J gene lost 0 bases, with 11 bases spanning the gap. The CDR3 has 13 residues. CDR3 sequence: CASSGLPSYEQYF. In DNA form, the CDR3 reads TGTGCCAGCTCCGGACTACCCTCCTACGAGCAGTACTTC. Full variable domain (missing parts from reference TRBV5-6 and TRBJ2-7): DAGVTQSPTHLIKTRGQQVTLRCSPKSGHDTVSWYQQALGQGPQFIFQYYEEEERQRGNFPDRFSGHQFPNYSSELNVNALLLGDSALYLCASSGLPSYEQYFGPGTRLTVT.

This clonotype was recorded a few times. The chain carries TRBV3-1 and TRBJ2-1, with D maybe TRBD1 (6 bases). The V gene lost 0 bases and the J gene lost 6 bases, with 12 bases spanning the gap. The CDR3 is 15 residues long. Germline assignment: CDR1 LGHDT and CDR2 YNNKEL (reference sequence). Written as DNA, the CDR3 is TGTGCCAGCAGCCAAGATTTTATAGGGGGCAATGAGCAGTTCTTC. Residues: CASSQDFIGGNEQFF.

This clonotype was picked up a small number of times. The rearrangement uses TRBV29-1 and TRBJ2-1; D may be TRBD1 (6 bases). This CDR3 comprises 13 residues. V lost 6 bases to trimming and J lost 3 bases, with 12 bases between them. Germline CDR1 is SQVTM and CDR2 is ANQGSEA. The chain's CDR3 is CSVRDTYYNEQFF. In DNA, the CDR3 is TGCAGCGTCCGGGACACCTACTACAATGAGCAGTTCTTC.

This clonotype has a handful of counts. The V gene is TRBV5-1, the J gene TRBJ1-4; D is unresolved. This CDR3 is 16 amino acids long. Germline CDR1 is SGHRS and CDR2 is YFSETQ. V lost 0 bases, J lost 4 bases, and 13 bases lay in between. The CDR3, as DNA: TGCGCCAGCAGCTTGGAAGACCCGATCGTTAATGAAAAACTGTTTTTT. The encoded protein is CASSLEDPIVNEKLFF.

Concerning this clonotype: At one end, the junction sequence differs from germline, possibly due to a read error. The chain links TRBV18 to TRBJ2-6; D uncertain. This CDR3 has 16 residues. The germline V gene has CDR1 KGHSH and CDR2 LQKENI. The CDR3 reads CASSPLSGSGANVLTF. DNA of the CDR3: TGTGCCAGCTCACCACTCTCTGGCTCTGGAGCCAACGTCCTGACTTTC.

This clonotype was counted between two and nine times. The rearrangement links TRBV9 to TRBJ2-7, with a possible D match to TRBD1 (6 bases). V lost 1 base and J 2 bases, leaving 13 bases between the germline ends. The CDR3 totals 15 residues. CDR1 and CDR2 from the germline V gene are SGDLS and YYNGEE. CDR3 sequence: CASSVSSGQTYEQYF. The CDR3 DNA sequence: TGTGCCAGCAGCGTAAGTTCGGGACAAACCTACGAGCAGTACTTC.

This clonotype has only a few counts. The chain has TRBV7-9 and TRBJ2-1; 8 nucleotides line up with TRBD1. Looked up from germline, CDR1 is SEHNR and CDR2 is FQNEAQ (reference sequence). The length of the CDR3 is 17 residues. Trimming took 5 bases from V and 0 from J; bases not matched to a gene: 9. Written as DNA, the CDR3 is TGTGCCAGCAGCCCAAGACAGGGGTTCAGCTCCTACAATGAGCAGTTCTTC. It translates to CASSPRQGFSSYNEQFF.

This clonotype was observed a handful of times. V is TRBV12-3 or TRBV12-4 and J is TRBJ1-1, with TRBD1 identical over 9 bases. The CDR3 runs 14 residues. J was trimmed by 4 bases and V by 5 bases; bases with no gene match: 5. CDR3 region: CASSRGDRATEAFF. The CDR3 nucleotides read TGTGCCAGCAGTCGCGGGGACAGGGCCACTGAAGCTTTCTTT.

The table lists this clonotype with a few counts. The chain combines TRBV14 with TRBJ2-2; the match to TRBD2 covers 10 bases. The J segment lost 1 base and the V segment lost 1 base, leaving 3 bases of the junction unmatched. Germline V gene lookup returns CDR1 SGHDN and CDR2 FVKESK. The CDR3 extends over 17 amino acids. In DNA form, the CDR3 reads TGTGCCAGCAGCCAAGCACTAGCGGGGAAGAACACCGGGGAGCTGTTTTTT. Protein sequence: CASSQALAGKNTGELFF.

The chain links TRBV12-3 or TRBV12-4 to TRBJ2-3, with D unclear. Trimming removed 6 bases at V and 0 bases at J, with 16 bases between. This CDR3 comprises 16 residues. The CDR3, as DNA: TGTGCCAGCAGCCTAGGGCTAGGCCCTAGCACAGATACGCAGTATTTT. Protein: CASSLGLGPSTDTQYF.

This clonotype was counted a few times. This chain connects TRBV2 to TRBJ2-7, with D unclear. There are 11 residues in the CDR3. Germline CDR1 SNHLY, CDR2 FYNNEI. V was shortened by 8 bases and J by 1 base, with 6 bases between the two germline ends. The CDR3 reads CASCGSYEQYF. The CDR3 coding sequence is TGTGCCAGCTGCGGATCCTACGAGCAGTACTTC.

This clonotype was counted ten times or more. The V and J genes are TRBV14 and TRBJ2-1; 7 bases match TRBD1. V shed 4 bases and J 9 bases; nucleotides not matched to a gene: 15. CDR1 and CDR2 from the germline V gene are SGHDN and FVKESK. This CDR3 has 16 amino acids. The CDR3: CASSLWTGGSSGEQFF. In nucleotides, the CDR3 is TGTGCCAGCAGCCTGTGGACAGGCGGCTCGAGCGGTGAGCAGTTCTTC.

The chain employs TRBV5-1 and TRBJ1-1; possible D gene TRBD1, 6 bases. The CDR3 runs to 15 residues. Germline CDR1 is SGHRS and CDR2 is YFSETQ. Trimming took 0 bases from V and 2 from J, leaving 11 bases between them. As DNA, the CDR3 is TGCGCCAGCAGCTTGGCGTCAGGGGCTAACACTGAAGCTTTCTTT. Its protein product is CASSLASGANTEAFF.

The chain's CDR3 is CASTAFSVPSNYGYTF. In DNA form, the CDR3 reads TGTGCCAGCACTGCTTTCTCAGTCCCATCTAACTATGGCTACACCTTC. The rearrangement uses TRBV2 and TRBJ1-2; no clear D. This CDR3 contains 16 residues. Germline V CDR1 and CDR2: SNHLY, FYNNEI. The V end lost 7 bases, the J end lost 0 bases, and 18 bases lay between the germline ends.

This clonotype was detected a few times. The chain joins TRBV28 to TRBJ2-7, with 7 bases matching TRBD1. Germline V gene sequence: CDR1 MDHEN, CDR2 SYDVKM. This CDR3 is 16 amino acids long. The V and J ends lost 6 bases and 2 bases, in that order; junction bases with no gene match: 13. The CDR3: CASRPLTPGQTYEQYF. The CDR3 DNA reads TGTGCCAGCAGACCACTTACACCGGGACAGACCTACGAGCAGTACTTC.

This clonotype has only a few counts. The V gene is TRBV20-1, the J gene TRBJ1-1, with TRBD1 matching 8 bases. The germline V gene encodes CDR1 DFQATT and CDR2 SNEGSKA (reference sequence). The CDR3 consists of 13 residues. After removal of 5 bases from V and 4 bases from J, the junction contained 6 bases not matched to a gene. The CDR3 is CSAPQGAFTEAFF. CDR3 nucleotide sequence: TGCAGTGCTCCTCAGGGGGCTTTCACTGAAGCTTTCTTT.

The table lists this clonotype with a few counts. The gene calls are TRBV27 and TRBJ2-7; a possible D gene is TRBD1 (5 bases). The CDR3 is 13 residues long. Germline V CDR1 and CDR2: MNHEY, SMNVEV (reference sequence). Trimming took off 6 bases at V and 6 bases at J, with 15 bases between the two ends. The CDR3: CASRPLGAGEQYF. CDR3 bases: TGTGCCAGCAGACCCCTAGGGGCCGGCGAGCAGTACTTC.

This rearrangement joins TRBV20-1 to TRBJ2-1, with a possible D match to TRBD2 (5 bases). The CDR3 runs to 13 residues. Germline values: CDR1 DFQATT, CDR2 SNEGSKA (reference sequence). Trimming took 4 bases from V and 9 from J, leaving 16 bases between them. CDR3 nucleotide sequence: TGCAGTGCTACCGCGGGCCCCCCGGGTGAGCAGTTCTTC. Translated: CSATAGPPGEQFF.

This clonotype was counted between two and nine times. This sequence joins TRBV7-9 and TRBJ1-5; D is unresolved. The V end lost 5 bases, the J end lost 4 bases, and 6 bases lay between the germline ends. This CDR3 spans 12 amino acids. In germline, CDR1 is SEHNR, CDR2 FQNEAQ (reference sequence). As DNA, the CDR3 is TGTGCCAGCAGCAACCCGAATCAGCCCCAGCATTTT. Translation: CASSNPNQPQHF.

The rearrangement joins TRBV5-1 to TRBJ2-3; 7 nucleotides match TRBD2. The CDR3 length is 16 residues. The V gene's germline CDR1 is SGHRS and CDR2 YFSETQ. Trimming at V came to 0 bases and at J to 0 bases, leaving 4 bases not matched to a gene. In DNA form, the CDR3 reads TGCGCCAGCAGCTTGGCCTTGGGGGGGAGCACAGATACGCAGTATTTT. Protein: CASSLALGGSTDTQYF. The complete variable domain, with remaining parts taken from reference TRBV5-1 and TRBJ2-3, reads KAGVTQTPRYLIKTRGQQVTLSCSPISGHRSVSWYQQTPGQGLQFLFEYFSETQRNKGNFPGRFSGRQFSNSRSEMNVSTLELGDSALYLCASSLALGGSTDTQYFGPGTRLTVL.

The chain couples TRBV20-1 to TRBJ2-2, with D tentatively TRBD2 (5 bases). Looked up from germline, CDR1 is DFQATT and CDR2 is SNEGSKA (reference sequence). The CDR3 loop spans 14 amino acids. The V end lost 3 bases, the J end lost 4 bases, and 12 bases lay between the germline ends. The CDR3 is CSASLGSGTGELFF. The CDR3, as DNA: TGCAGTGCTAGTCTTGGGAGTGGCACCGGGGAGCTGTTTTTT.

This clonotype has only a few counts. The rearrangement links TRBV6-1 to TRBJ1-2; D uncertain. Trimming removed 1 base at V and 2 bases at J, with 11 bases between. The CDR3 extends over 15 amino acids. CDR1 and CDR2 from the germline V gene are MNHNS and SASEGT. CDR3 loop: CASSEGRRTNYGYTF. CDR3 nucleotides: TGTGCCAGCAGTGAAGGGAGGCGGACGAACTATGGCTACACCTTC.

This clonotype came up a few times. V is TRBV7-8 and J is TRBJ2-1; unclear D gene. The CDR3 totals 12 residues. The V end lost 7 bases, the J end lost 8 bases, and 12 bases lay between the germline ends. Per germline, CDR1 SGHVS and CDR2 FQNEAQ. The CDR3 reads CASNLPGHEQFF. Here the CDR3 DNA reads TGTGCCAGCAACCTCCCTGGCCATGAGCAGTTCTTC.

This clonotype was detected only a few times. The CDR3 loop is CATSGRYGYQETQYF. The CDR3 DNA reads TGTGCCACCAGCGGCCGATATGGATACCAAGAGACCCAGTACTTC. This chain joins TRBV15 and TRBJ2-5, with D uncertain. Deletions cut 5 bases from V and 0 bases from J, with 13 bases between. Germline CDR1 and CDR2: LNHNV and YYDKDF (reference sequence). This CDR3 comprises 15 residues.

This clonotype was found a few times. The chain recombines TRBV14 with TRBJ2-3; 7 positions match TRBD2. V was clipped by 2 bases and J by 2 bases; unmatched bases: 13. Germline lookup yields CDR1 SGHDN and CDR2 FVKESK. CDR3 length equals 18 residues. The CDR3 region is CASSQFLGASGNTDTQYF. CDR3 DNA: TGTGCCAGCAGCCAATTTCTAGGGGCTAGCGGTAACACAGATACGCAGTATTTT.

The J gene is TRBJ2-5, the V gene TRBV18; a weak D match, TRBD2 (6 bases). V shed 0 bases and J shed 1 base, with 12 bases lying between them. CDR1 is KGHSH, CDR2 LQKENI, per germline. CDR3 length: 16 residues. The CDR3 DNA reads as TGTGCCAGCTCACCACCACACCGGGAGTTCCAAGAGACCCAGTACTTC. Translation: CASSPPHREFQETQYF.

The chain uses TRBV6-1 and TRBJ1-2; unclear D gene. Between the trimmed V and J ends, which lost 2 bases and 4 bases, there was a span of 14 bases. In germline, CDR1 is MNHNS, CDR2 SASEGT. The CDR3 consists of 15 residues. CDR3 nucleotides: TGTGCCAGCAGTGAAACTGGGCCGAAGTCCTATGGCTACACCTTC. Its translation is CASSETGPKSYGYTF.

This clonotype was counted a few times. The V gene is TRBV9, the J gene TRBJ2-7, with D perhaps TRBD1 (5 bases). V was cut by 0 bases and J by 2 bases, with 9 bases left in between. CDR3 length: 14 residues. The germline V gene has CDR1 SGDLS and CDR2 YYNGEE. The CDR3 protein is CASSVGDRTYEQYF. The CDR3 DNA reads as TGTGCCAGCAGCGTAGGTGACAGAACCTACGAGCAGTACTTC.

This clonotype was counted at least ten times. The chain is built from TRBV5-1 and TRBJ2-1; D gene uncertain. The CDR3 length is 14 residues. Germline CDR1 is SGHRS and CDR2 is YFSETQ. Trimming took off 0 bases at V and 6 bases at J, with 10 bases between the two ends. The CDR3, as DNA: TGCGCCAGCAGCTTGGCCGACCAAAGCAATGAGCAGTTCTTC. Translation gives CASSLADQSNEQFF.